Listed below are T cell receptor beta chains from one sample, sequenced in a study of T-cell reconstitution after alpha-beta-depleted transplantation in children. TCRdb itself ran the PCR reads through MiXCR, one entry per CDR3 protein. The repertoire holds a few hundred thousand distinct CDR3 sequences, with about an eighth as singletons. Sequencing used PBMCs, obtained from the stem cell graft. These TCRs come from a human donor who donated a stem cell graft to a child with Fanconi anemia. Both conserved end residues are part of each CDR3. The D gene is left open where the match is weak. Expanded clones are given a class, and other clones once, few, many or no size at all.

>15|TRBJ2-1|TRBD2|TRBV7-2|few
TGTGCCAGCAGCTATTCCCGGGGGGGCAACAATGAGCAGTTCTTC
CASSYSRGGNNEQFF
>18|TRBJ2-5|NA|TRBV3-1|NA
TGTGCCAGCAGCCAAGAAATGTCAGAAAGGAATTTAGATGAGACCCAGTACTTC
CASSQEMSERNLDETQYF
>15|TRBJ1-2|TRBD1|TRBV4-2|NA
TGTGCCAGCAGCCAGGGACAGGGAATTAACTATGGCTACACCTTC
CASSQGQGINYGYTF
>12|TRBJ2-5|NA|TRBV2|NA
TGTGCCAGCGGGGTACTACAAGAGACCCAGTACTTC
CASGVLQETQYF
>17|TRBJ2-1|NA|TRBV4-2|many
TGTGCCAGCAGCCAATTCACAGGGTCCGGGTCCTACAATGAGCAGTTCTTC
CASSQFTGSGSYNEQFF
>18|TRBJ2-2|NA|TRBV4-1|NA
TGCGCCAGCAGCCCCCTTCGCCCCGGGACCTCGGTAACCGGGGAGCTGTTTTTT
CASSPLRPGTSVTGELFF
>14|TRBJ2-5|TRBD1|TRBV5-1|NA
TGCGCCAGCAGCACACAGGGGGCCGGAGAGACCCAGTACTTC
CASSTQGAGETQYF
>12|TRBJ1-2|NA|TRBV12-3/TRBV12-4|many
TGTGCCAGCAGTTTGCTGAGTGGTGGCTACACCTTC
CASSLLSGGYTF
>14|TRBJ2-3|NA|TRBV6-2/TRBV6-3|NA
TGTGCCAGCAGTCACCCGTGGGGTACGGATACGCAGTATTTT
CASSHPWGTDTQYF
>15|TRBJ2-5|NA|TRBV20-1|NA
TGCTGTGCTAGAGATCTCTTAGGGACCTATGAGACCCAGTACTTC
CCARDLLGTYETQYF
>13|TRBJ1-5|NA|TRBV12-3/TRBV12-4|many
TGTGCCAGCAGCTTAGAGGGAGATCAGCCCCAGCATTTT
CASSLEGDQPQHF
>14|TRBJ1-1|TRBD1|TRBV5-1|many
TGCGCCAGCAGCCCGGACAGGCCGAACACTGAAGCTTTCTTT
CASSPDRPNTEAFF
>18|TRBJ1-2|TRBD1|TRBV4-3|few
TGCGCCAGCAGCCAAGATCCCCTTGGTGGGACAGCCCTTTATGGCTACACCTTC
CASSQDPLGGTALYGYTF
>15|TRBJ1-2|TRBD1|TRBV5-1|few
TGCGCCAGCAGCTCCACGACAGGGTCGAACTATGGCTACACCTTC
CASSSTTGSNYGYTF
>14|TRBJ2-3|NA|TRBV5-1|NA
TGCGCCAGCCATTCGGACCCAGGGTCAGATACGCAGTATTTT
CASHSDPGSDTQYF
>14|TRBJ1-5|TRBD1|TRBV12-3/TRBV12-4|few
TGTGCCAGCAGTTTAAGGGGGCCCGATCAGCCCCAGCATTTT
CASSLRGPDQPQHF
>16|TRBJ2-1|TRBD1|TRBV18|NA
TGTGCCAGCTCACAGCGGACAGGGGCCCCCTACAATGAGCAGTTCTTC
CASSQRTGAPYNEQFF
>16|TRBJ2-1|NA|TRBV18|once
TGTGCCAGCTCACCGAGGGGCAAGGCCAACTACAATGAGCAGTTCTTC
CASSPRGKANYNEQFF
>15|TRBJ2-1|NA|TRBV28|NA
TGTGCCAGCAGTCCCCCGTATACAGACACGGGTGAGCAGTTCTTC
CASSPPYTDTGEQFF
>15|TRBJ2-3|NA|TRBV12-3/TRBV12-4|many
TGTGCCAGCAGTTTAGCCGGGGCGGGTTCAGATACGCAGTATTTT
CASSLAGAGSDTQYF
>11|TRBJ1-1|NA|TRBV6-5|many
TGTGCCAGCAGTTACGAGCGGAAAGCTTTCTTT
CASSYERKAFF
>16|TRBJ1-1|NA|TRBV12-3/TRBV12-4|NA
TGTGCCAGCAGTTTAGGACAGCTGCCGGCGAACACTGAAGCTTTCTTT
CASSLGQLPANTEAFF
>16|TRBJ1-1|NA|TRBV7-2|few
TGTGCCAGCAGCTTAGTTTCCGGGTTAGTAAGCACTGAAGCTTTCTTT
CASSLVSGLVSTEAFF
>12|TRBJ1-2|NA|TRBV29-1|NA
TGCAGCGTTGGGCTCGCCGGCTATGGCTACACCTTC
CSVGLAGYGYTF
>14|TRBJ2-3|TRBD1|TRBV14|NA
TGTGCCAGCAGCCAGGGACAGCCCACAGATACGCAGTATTTT
CASSQGQPTDTQYF
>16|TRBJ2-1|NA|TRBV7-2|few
TGTGCCAGCAGCTTGGGGGGACTCCTTATATACAATGAGCAGTTCTTC
CASSLGGLLIYNEQFF
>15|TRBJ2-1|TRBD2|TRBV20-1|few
TGCAGTGCTGGCGCGCTAGCGGGGGGGCAGGGTGAGCAGTTCTTC
CSAGALAGGQGEQFF